The sequence of this T cell receptor (beta chain) was determined in a study of blood T cell repertoires in COVID-19. Self-reported history from a screening survey and questionnaire set each donor's cohort. Cohort 3 donors counted as recovered after two negative PCRs, clearance, or resolved symptoms. In the authors' workflow: Cell counts per sample came from amplifying reference gene primers. The protocol was immunoSEQ multiplex PCR, while the TCRdb copy is restricted to in-frame clones and leaves out a portion. V, J and clone size derive from that table, while D and trimming were established from the DNA sequence. The sample lists about 160,000 clones; 80% were seen once. The CDR3 consists of 15 residues. Trimming at V came to 3 bases and at J to 1 base, leaving 8 bases not matched to a gene. CDR1 SQVTM and CDR2 ANQGSEA come from the germline V gene.

The chain has TRBV29-1 and TRBJ2-5; TRBD2 matches 7 bases. The sequenced material came from PBMCs or T cells enriched from blood (not recorded which). This clonotype originated in a woman aged 60-75 years who had recovered from COVID-19. CDR3 bases: TGCAGCGTTGATAAAAGCGGGACGGTCCAAGAGACCCAGTACTTC. Amino acids: CSVDKSGTVQETQYF.